A selection of T cell receptor beta chains follows, all from one sample in a study of shared clonotypes between healthy human individuals. The assay was immunoSEQ multiplex PCR, and TCRdb's table has in-frame clones only and misses some. The sample has approximately 600,000 clones; 85% to 95% are singletons. Sequencing input: naive CD8+ T cells sorted from blood. The receptors come from a woman in her thirties in good health. CDR3s include the opening cysteine and the closing phenylalanine or tryptophan. D genes are given only for firm matches. Some rows have no size entry. The others give once, few or many, or a class for an expanded clone.

d_call clone_size j_call v_call cdr3_length cdr3_aa cdr3_nt
NA once TRBJ2-7 TRBV6-1 14 CASSTSWGFYEQYF TGTGCCAGCAGTACGAGTTGGGGTTTCTACGAGCAGTACTTC
NA NA TRBJ2-7 TRBV5-8 15 CASSLEPNAAYEQYF TGTGCCAGCAGCTTGGAACCTAACGCGGCCTACGAGCAGTACTTC
TRBD1 NA TRBJ2-7 TRBV4-1 17 CASSPVRGQGITYEQYF TGCGCCAGCAGCCCGGTTAGGGGACAGGGGATAACCTACGAGCAGTACTTC
NA once TRBJ2-1 TRBV2 16 CASSEALRDPYNEQFF TGTGCCAGCAGTGAAGCGCTGAGGGACCCCTACAATGAGCAGTTCTTC
NA NA TRBJ1-3 TRBV5-1 15 CASSPDGYSGNTIYF TGCGCCAGCAGCCCGGACGGATACTCTGGAAACACCATATATTTT
NA once TRBJ2-7 TRBV11-2 13 CASSLDPMYEQYF TGTGCCAGCAGCTTAGACCCCATGTACGAGCAGTACTTC
NA NA TRBJ2-7 TRBV4-1 12 CASSQVGHEQYF TGCGCCAGCAGCCAGGTGGGTCACGAGCAGTACTTC
NA NA TRBJ2-1 TRBV6-5 15 CASSYDGSSYNEQFF TGTGCCAGCAGTTACGACGGTAGCTCCTACAATGAGCAGTTCTTC
TRBD1 NA TRBJ2-2 TRBV10-3 16 CAISSTGGVNTGELFF TGTGCCATCAGTAGTACAGGGGGCGTTAACACCGGGGAGCTGTTTTTT
NA NA TRBJ2-2 TRBV7-9 15 CASSQAGRNTGELFF TGTGCCAGCAGCCAGGCCGGGAGAAACACCGGGGAGCTGTTTTTT
NA NA TRBJ1-5 TRBV27 14 CASSRRGQGQPQHF TGTGCCAGCAGTAGAAGAGGACAAGGTCAGCCCCAGCATTTT
TRBD1 NA TRBJ1-5 TRBV28 14 CASSGQGRAQPQHF TGTGCCAGCAGTGGACAGGGTCGGGCTCAGCCCCAGCATTTT
NA NA TRBJ2-5 TRBV5-4 13 CASSTGTKETQYF TGTGCCAGCAGCACTGGGACAAAAGAGACCCAGTACTTC
TRBD2 NA TRBJ2-3 TRBV25-1 16 CASSEIPLAGFDTQYF TGTGCCAGCAGTGAAATCCCCCTAGCGGGTTTTGATACGCAGTATTTT
NA NA TRBJ2-7 TRBV5-1 14 CASSHMGGNYEQYF TGCGCCAGCTCGCACATGGGTGGTAACTACGAGCAGTACTTC
NA few TRBJ1-2 TRBV6-1 16 CASSGVSGLRNYGYTF TGTGCCAGCAGTGGTGTTTCGGGGCTGCGAAACTATGGCTACACCTTC
NA once TRBJ2-7 TRBV19 13 CASSPGQSYEQYF TGTGCCAGTAGCCCTGGACAGTCCTACGAGCAGTACTTC
NA NA TRBJ2-5 TRBV5-1 15 CASSNRGRSQETQYF TGCGCCAGCAGCAACCGAGGGAGGAGTCAAGAGACCCAGTACTTC
TRBD2 NA TRBJ2-1 TRBV5-6 19 CASSGGLAGRTYSYNEQFF TGTGCCAGCAGCGGGGGACTAGCGGGCCGAACTTACTCCTACAATGAGCAGTTCTTC
TRBD2 once TRBJ2-7 TRBV6-4 13 CASTGLVSYEQYF TGTGCCAGCACGGGACTAGTCAGCTACGAGCAGTACTTC
NA NA TRBJ1-1 TRBV6-5 13 CASSFTFNGEAFF TGTGCCAGCAGTTTCACCTTCAACGGGGAAGCTTTCTTT
TRBD2 once TRBJ2-7 TRBV19 15 CASRVIAGGTYEQYF TGTGCCAGTAGAGTTATAGCGGGAGGAACCTACGAGCAGTACTTC
TRBD2 NA TRBJ2-3 TRBV28 14 CASSIGTSGDTQYF TGTGCCAGCAGTATCGGGACTAGCGGAGATACGCAGTATTTT
TRBD1 NA TRBJ2-5 TRBV27 13 CASTPGTGFEQYF TGTGCCAGCACCCCCGGGACAGGGTTTGAGCAGTACTTC
TRBD1 NA TRBJ1-4 TRBV19 16 CASSMEQGATNEKLFF TGTGCCAGTAGTATGGAACAGGGGGCCACTAATGAAAAACTGTTTTTT
NA few TRBJ1-1 TRBV27 13 CASSWGPNTEAFF TGTGCCAGCAGTTGGGGACCGAACACTGAAGCTTTCTTT
TRBD1 NA TRBJ2-3 TRBV9 17 CASSFHRGDRYTDTQYF TGTGCCAGCAGCTTCCACCGCGGGGACAGGTACACAGATACGCAGTATTTT
TRBD2 NA TRBJ2-1 TRBV7-9 16 CASTIQGTSGYNEQFF TGTGCCAGCACCATACAAGGGACTAGCGGTTACAATGAGCAGTTCTTC
NA NA TRBJ2-4 TRBV28 16 CARASQGWGDKNIQYF TGTGCCAGGGCCTCTCAGGGTTGGGGAGACAAAAACATTCAGTACTTC
TRBD2 NA TRBJ2-1 TRBV14 17 CASSQLAGGRSYNEQFF TGTGCCAGCAGTCAATTAGCGGGAGGGCGGTCCTACAATGAGCAGTTCTTC
NA NA TRBJ1-1 TRBV7-9 14 CASSLSPTYSEAFF TGTGCCAGCAGCTTATCCCCTACTTACTCGGAAGCTTTCTTT
TRBD1 NA TRBJ1-1 TRBV29-1 15 CSVDGTGGLYTEAFF TGCAGCGTGGACGGGACAGGGGGCTTGTACACTGAAGCTTTCTTT
TRBD2 NA TRBJ2-1 TRBV27 14 CASSTSGQYNEQFF TGTGCCAGCAGTACTAGCGGACAATACAATGAGCAGTTCTTC
NA once TRBJ2-1 TRBV4-1 13 CASSQLLDNEQFF TGCGCCAGCAGCCAACTCCTGGACAATGAGCAGTTCTTC
NA NA TRBJ2-7 TRBV7-6 13 CASSPRRGGEQYF TGTGCCAGCAGCCCAAGGCGAGGAGGGGAGCAGTACTTC
NA NA TRBJ2-7 TRBV2 14 CASSGLGSPYEQYF TGTGCCAGCAGTGGGCTAGGTTCCCCCTACGAGCAGTACTTC
NA NA TRBJ1-1 TRBV7-6 12 CASSPSGTEAFF TGTGCCAGCAGCCCAAGCGGGACTGAAGCTTTCTTT
TRBD2 NA TRBJ2-1 TRBV5-6 16 CASSLGRLADYNEQFF TGTGCCAGCAGCTTGGGGCGACTAGCGGACTACAATGAGCAGTTCTTC
NA NA TRBJ2-7 TRBV27 18 CASSTLPYGGLSSYEQYF TGTGCCAGCAGTACGTTACCTTATGGGGGCCTAAGCTCCTACGAGCAGTACTTC
NA NA TRBJ2-7 TRBV14 14 CASSQDSDVPEQYF TGTGCCAGCAGCCAAGACTCCGATGTCCCCGAGCAGTACTTC